These 32 T cell receptor beta chains were all obtained from the same sample, sequenced in a study of blood T cell repertoires in COVID-19. The assay was immunoSEQ multiplex PCR, and TCRdb's table has in-frame clones only and misses some. The sample has 180,000 or so clones; approximately 82% are singletons. Specimen: PBMCs or T cells enriched from blood (not recorded which). These receptors were obtained from a woman aged 45-65 years who had recovered from COVID-19.

V gene TRBV5-1 combines with J gene TRBJ2-2, with D tentatively TRBD1 (6 bases). CDR1 is SGHRS and CDR2 is YFSETQ in the germline V gene. Deletions cut 4 bases from V and 4 bases from J, with 17 bases between. The CDR3 is 16 amino acids. The DNA for the CDR3 is TGCGCCAGCAGCCATCGACAGGCGCGAGGCACCGGGGAGCTGTTTTTT. Encoded protein: CASSHRQARGTGELFF.

In DNA, the CDR3 is TGTGCCAGCAAACCAGGGGGCGCTAATAATTCACCCCTCCACTTT. As protein: CASKPGGANNSPLHF. This sequence joins TRBV2 and TRBJ1-6; 8 nucleotides agree with TRBD1. The CDR3 is made up of 15 amino acids. CDR1 is SNHLY, CDR2 FYNNEI, per germline. Trimming cost V 7 bases and J 5 bases; bases outside gene matches: 7.

This chain uses TRBV5-6 with TRBJ1-2; D is unresolved. The CDR3 consists of 15 residues. The germline V gene encodes CDR1 SGHDT and CDR2 YYEEEE. Trimming stripped 3 bases from V and 2 bases from J, with 14 bases between. This CDR3 reads CASSSSVLPNYGYTF. The DNA for the CDR3 is TGTGCCAGCAGCTCCAGTGTGCTCCCCAACTATGGCTACACCTTC.

DNA of the CDR3: TGTGCCAGCAGCTTATGGGACAGGGATGAGCAGTACGTC. This codes for CASSLWDRDEQYV. The genes are TRBV7-8 and TRBJ2-7; 9 positions agree with TRBD1. With 2 bases clipped from V and 7 bases from J, the junction kept 3 bases outside the gene matches. Germline V gene sequence: CDR1 SGHVS, CDR2 FQNEAQ. The CDR3 covers 13 residues.

The chain's CDR3 is CAIGGVPVPDTQYF. The CDR3 DNA is TGTGCCATCGGGGGGGTTCCCGTGCCAGATACGCAGTATTTT. V gene TRBV2 combines with J gene TRBJ2-3; 8 nucleotides line up with TRBD2. CDR3 size: 14 residues. Looked up from germline, CDR1 is SNHLY and CDR2 is FYNNEI. Germline trimming cut 10 bases from V and 4 bases from J; bases unmatched to any gene: 10.

The sample holds one count of this clone. The chain employs TRBV9 and TRBJ1-1; no clear D. Germline lookup yields CDR1 SGDLS and CDR2 YYNGEE. The CDR3 runs to 12 residues. Trimming left V 0 bases short and J 6 bases short, with 6 bases between. CDR3 amino acids: CASSVVEAEAFF. DNA of the CDR3: TGTGCCAGCAGCGTAGTTGAGGCTGAAGCTTTCTTT.

The rearrangement links TRBV7-9 to TRBJ1-2; D is unresolved. Germline lookup yields CDR1 SEHNR and CDR2 FQNEAQ (reference sequence). The CDR3 is 13 amino acids. Between the trimmed V and J ends, which lost 0 bases and 3 bases, there was a span of 5 bases. As DNA, the CDR3 is TGTGCCAGCAGCTTAGCTCAGGACTATGGCTACACCTTC. It encodes CASSLAQDYGYTF.

The chain employs TRBV18 and TRBJ1-1; D call uncertain. CDR1 and CDR2 (germline): KGHSH, LQKENI. V lost 6 bases, J lost 0 bases, and 14 bases lay in between. The CDR3 extends over 15 amino acids. The CDR3 spells CASSALGGLNTEAFF. As DNA, the CDR3 is TGTGCCAGCTCCGCCTTAGGCGGTTTGAACACTGAAGCTTTCTTT.

The rearrangement links TRBV29-1 to TRBJ2-1, with D possibly matching TRBD2 (6 bases). The CDR3 totals 13 residues. From germline, CDR1 is SQVTM and CDR2 ANQGSEA. CDR3 coding DNA: TGCAGTGCCCTTACCGCGGGGAGAAATGAGCAGTTCTTC. Protein sequence: CSALTAGRNEQFF.

The chain combines TRBV6-2 or TRBV6-3 with TRBJ2-5; a weak D match, TRBD2 (6 bases). Germline CDR1 MNHEY, CDR2 SVGEGT. This CDR3 region has 14 residues. The ends were cut back, 5 bases at V and 4 bases at J, with 14 bases in the middle. CDR3 nucleotides: TGTGCCAGCAGTCGGAACCCCGGGGGAGAGACCCAGTACTTC. Protein: CASSRNPGGETQYF.

This clone was observed a few times. The chain links TRBV7-9 to TRBJ1-3; D call uncertain. The CDR3 spans 13 residues. V was shortened by 7 bases and J by 7 bases, with 14 bases between the two germline ends. Germline V gene lookup returns CDR1 SEHNR and CDR2 FQNEAQ (reference sequence). CDR3 nucleotide sequence: TGTGCCAGCACCCTCCTCGGTCCGAACACCATATATTTT. Translated: CASTLLGPNTIYF.

Only one count was recorded for this clone. V usage is TRBV5-4 and J usage is TRBJ2-5; D remains ambiguous. Germline V gene data show CDR1 as SGHNT and CDR2 as YYREEE (reference sequence). The CDR3 covers 12 residues. The V end was cut by 3 bases, the J end by 4 bases, with 7 bases between. CDR3 loop: CASSSPGETQYF. DNA of the CDR3: TGTGCCAGCAGCTCCCCCGGAGAGACCCAGTACTTC.

V gene TRBV9 combines with J gene TRBJ1-5; D call uncertain. The V gene lost 3 bases and the J gene lost 0 bases, with 7 bases spanning the gap. Germline V gene lookup returns CDR1 SGDLS and CDR2 YYNGEE. The CDR3 is 14 residues long. The CDR3 sequence is CASSDSFSNQPQHF. DNA for the CDR3: TGTGCCAGCAGCGACTCTTTTAGCAATCAGCCCCAGCATTTT.

The genes are TRBV28 and TRBJ1-4; tentative D call: TRBD1 (5 bases). The length of the CDR3 is 12 residues. V shed 11 bases and J shed 7 bases, with 14 bases lying between them. CDR1 MDHEN and CDR2 SYDVKM come from the germline V gene. The CDR3 loop reads CASEGAAEKLFF. In DNA form, the CDR3 reads TGTGCCTCTGAAGGGGCGGCTGAAAAACTGTTTTTT. Drawing the rest from reference TRBV28 and TRBJ1-4, the complete variable domain is DVKVTQSSRYLVKRTGEKVFLECVQDMDHENMFWYRQDPGLGLRLIYFSYDVKMKEKGDIPEGYSVSREKKERFSLILESASTNQTSMYLCASEGAAEKLFFGSGTQLSVL.

V gene TRBV19 combines with J gene TRBJ2-1, with 10 bases fitting TRBD2. The V and J ends lost 4 bases and 8 bases, in that order; junction bases with no gene match: 2. This CDR3 comprises 13 residues. The V gene's germline CDR1 is LNHDA and CDR2 SQIVND (reference sequence). DNA for the CDR3: TGTGCCAGTAGTACTAGCGGGAGTGATGAGCAGTTCTTC. It translates to CASSTSGSDEQFF.

J is TRBJ1-2 and V is TRBV27, with a possible D match to TRBD1 (6 bases). V lost 1 base and J 4 bases, leaving 16 bases between the germline ends. Per germline, CDR1 MNHEY and CDR2 SMNVEV (reference sequence). CDR3 size: 16 residues. As DNA, the CDR3 is TGTGCCAGCAGTTTATTCGGAGGGGGGGAGGTCTATGGCTACACCTTC. Translation: CASSLFGGGEVYGYTF.

V gene TRBV7-9 combines with J gene TRBJ1-1; 7 bases align to TRBD1. Germline-derived CDR1 and CDR2 are SEHNR and FQNEAQ (reference sequence). With 5 bases clipped from V and 12 bases from J, the junction kept 9 bases outside the gene matches. This CDR3 is 12 amino acids long. CDR3: CASSRTRTGTFF. The CDR3 nucleotides read TGTGCCAGCAGCCGGACCCGGACAGGAACTTTCTTT.

This sequence joins TRBV7-2 and TRBJ1-2, with D possibly TRBD1 on 5 matching bases. From germline, CDR1 is SGHTA and CDR2 FQGNSA. Trimming took 1 base from V and 4 from J, leaving 10 bases between them. The length of the CDR3 is 14 residues. The CDR3 DNA reads as TGTGCCAGCAGCTTAGAATACAGGTCCTATGGCTACACCTTC. It translates to CASSLEYRSYGYTF.

The chain carries TRBV6-5 and TRBJ1-1; D is ambiguous. V dropped 7 bases and J dropped 0 bases, with 9 bases sitting between them. This CDR3 region has 13 residues. Per germline, CDR1 MNHEY and CDR2 SVGAGI. CDR3 sequence: CASNFRVNTEAFF. As DNA, the CDR3 is TGTGCCAGCAATTTCCGGGTGAACACTGAAGCTTTCTTT.

V is TRBV5-6 and J is TRBJ2-7; weak D call: TRBD2 (6 bases). V dropped 0 bases and J dropped 0 bases, with 7 bases sitting between them. This CDR3 region has 14 residues. Germline CDR1 is SGHDT and CDR2 is YYEEEE. The CDR3 is CASSLDGSSYEQYV. The CDR3 bases are TGTGCCAGCAGCTTGGACGGGAGCTCCTACGAGCAGTACGTC.

The chain couples TRBV30 to TRBJ2-3; 7 bases agree with TRBD1. Germline CDR1 GTSNPN, CDR2 SVGIG (reference sequence). V dropped 2 bases and J dropped 1; count of bases not matched to a gene: 3. The CDR3 extends over 14 amino acids. This chain's CDR3 is CAWSWQGGTDTQYF. The DNA for the CDR3 is TGTGCCTGGAGTTGGCAGGGGGGCACAGATACGCAGTATTTT.

V gene TRBV7-8 combines with J gene TRBJ1-5; D not certain. The CDR3 is 14 residues long. The V gene's germline CDR1 is SGHVS and CDR2 FQNEAQ. Deletions cut 4 bases from V and 2 bases from J, with 9 bases between. DNA of the CDR3: TGTGCCAGCAGCTCGCAGCGAGGCAATCAGCCCCAGCATTTT. Residues: CASSSQRGNQPQHF.

The J gene is TRBJ2-1, the V gene TRBV25-1; TRBD2 matches at 10 bases. Germline V gene lookup returns CDR1 MGHDK and CDR2 SYGVNS. V lost 4 bases, J lost 6 bases, and 0 bases stayed unmatched. The CDR3 loop spans 13 amino acids. The CDR3 DNA follows: TGTGCCAGCAGTGGACTAGCGGGCAATGAGCAGTTCTTC. Its translation is CASSGLAGNEQFF.

This chain links TRBV14 with TRBJ1-1; D call uncertain. Looked up from germline, CDR1 is SGHDN and CDR2 is FVKESK. The CDR3 runs to 17 residues. The V end lost 2 bases, the J end lost 4 bases, and 20 bases lay between the germline ends. CDR3 nucleotides: TGTGCCAGCAGCCAATTCATAGGACTAACCGGTAGCACTGAAGCTTTCTTT. Translated, it gives CASSQFIGLTGSTEAFF. Based on the CDR3 plus reference TRBV14 and TRBJ1-1, the full variable domain is EAGVTQFPSHSVIEKGQTVTLRCDPISGHDNLYWYRRVMGKEIKFLLHFVKESKQDESGMPNNRFLAERTGGTYSTLKVQPAELEDSGVYFCASSQFIGLTGSTEAFFGQGTRLTVV.

The chain uses TRBV10-3 and TRBJ2-3; weak D call: TRBD1 (5 bases). Germline lookup yields CDR1 ENHRY and CDR2 SYGVKD. This CDR3 region has 13 residues. Trimming stripped 10 bases from V and 2 bases from J, with 13 bases between. The CDR3 here is CATQGAVTDTQYF. The CDR3 bases are TGTGCCACTCAAGGGGCAGTCACAGATACGCAGTATTTT.

The V call is TRBV7-9, the J call TRBJ2-1; 13 bases match TRBD2. Germline V gene lookup returns CDR1 SEHNR and CDR2 FQNEAQ (reference sequence). Germline trimming cut 6 bases from V and 6 bases from J; bases unmatched to any gene: 8. The CDR3 loop spans 16 amino acids. CDR3 bases: TGTGCCAGCAGACCTACTAGCGGGAGGGCCAGCAATGAGCAGTTCTTC. Encoded protein: CASRPTSGRASNEQFF.

V gene TRBV9 combines with J gene TRBJ2-4; possible D gene TRBD2, 7 bases. In germline, CDR1 is SGDLS, CDR2 YYNGEE. Trimming removed 3 bases at V and 10 bases at J, with 20 bases between. The CDR3 length is 15 residues. CDR3 loop: CASSAPTEGGRIQYF. CDR3 in DNA: TGTGCCAGCAGCGCACCTACTGAGGGGGGGCGAATTCAGTACTTC.

The chain joins TRBV7-9 to TRBJ2-5; 7 nucleotides align to TRBD2. With 7 bases clipped from V and 2 bases from J, the junction kept 4 bases outside the gene matches. The CDR3 length is 13 residues. Germline-derived CDR1 and CDR2 are SEHNR and FQNEAQ (reference sequence). CDR3 sequence: CASKGGDQETQYF. For the CDR3, the DNA is TGTGCCAGCAAGGGAGGGGATCAAGAGACCCAGTACTTC.

The V call is TRBV13, the J call TRBJ1-1, with D possibly matching TRBD1 (6 bases). V was clipped by 0 bases and J by 7 bases, with 9 bases between them. The length of the CDR3 is 13 residues. Germline V gene sequence: CDR1 PRHDT, CDR2 FYEKMQ (reference sequence). Here the CDR3 reads CASSLGGADEAFF. The CDR3, as DNA: TGTGCCAGCAGCTTAGGGGGGGCAGATGAAGCTTTCTTT. Full variable domain (outside the CDR3, taken from reference TRBV13 and TRBJ1-1): AAGVIQSPRHLIKEKRETATLKCYPIPRHDTVYWYQQGPGQDPQFLISFYEKMQSDKGSIPDRFSAQQFSDYHSELNMSSLELGDSALYFCASSLGGADEAFFGQGTRLTVV.

The chain has TRBV27 and TRBJ1-2; D call uncertain. This CDR3 comprises 14 residues. Germline values: CDR1 MNHEY, CDR2 SMNVEV (reference sequence). V was trimmed by 5 bases and J by 3 bases, leaving 13 bases between them. This CDR3 reads CASSRTAGDYGYTF. DNA of the CDR3: TGTGCCAGCAGTCGGACGGCGGGAGACTATGGCTACACCTTC.

Written as DNA, the CDR3 is TGTGCCAGCTTGGGACTAGCGGGAGGTGGGCAAGAGACCCAGTACTTC. Amino acids: CASLGLAGGGQETQYF. This sequence joins TRBV7-9 and TRBJ2-5, with TRBD2 matching 15 bases. With 8 bases clipped from V and 2 bases from J, the junction kept 6 bases outside the gene matches. The germline V gene encodes CDR1 SEHNR and CDR2 FQNEAQ (reference sequence). CDR3 length: 16 amino acids. Using reference TRBV7-9 and TRBJ2-5 for the parts outside the CDR3, the full variable domain is DTGVSQNPRHKITKRGQNVTFRCDPISEHNRLYWYRQTLGQGPEFLTYFQNEAQLEKSRLLSDRFSAERPKGSFSTLEIQRTEQGDSAMYLCASLGLAGGGQETQYFGPGTRLLVL.

The chain employs TRBV6-6 and TRBJ2-1, with 7 bases that match TRBD2. The CDR3 runs to 15 residues. The V gene end was trimmed by 2 bases and the J gene end by 5 bases; junction bases not matched to a gene: 6. Germline-derived CDR1 and CDR2 are MNHNY and SVGAGI (reference sequence). Here the CDR3 reads CASSYMGLSDNEQFF. CDR3 sequence (DNA): TGTGCCAGCAGTTACATGGGACTAAGCGACAATGAGCAGTTCTTC.